These T cell receptor beta chains were read from a single sample in a study of early T cells in non-severe SARS-CoV-2 infection. TCRdb ran MiXCR on the 5' RACE reads and lists one entry per CDR3 protein. The sample lists about 61,000 distinct CDR3 sequences, approximately 10% occurring once. The sequencing input was whole blood. The receptors shown here come from an adult who was a healthcare worker with PCR-confirmed SARS-CoV-2 infection or an uninfected control (not recorded which). Both conserved end residues are part of each CDR3. The D gene is left open where the match is weak. The size of a clone is reported for some rows only, either as once, few or many, or as a class for expanded clones.

clone size,D gene,V gene,J gene,CDR3 DNA,CDR3 protein
few,.,TRBV12-3/TRBV12-4,TRBJ1-2,TGTGCCAGCAGTTTAGCAGGGTTTGGCTACACCTTC,CASSLAGFGYTF
.,TRBD2,TRBV12-3/TRBV12-4,TRBJ2-3,TGTGCCAGCAGTTCCGGGGGGGCAATAGATACGCAGTATTTT,CASSSGGAIDTQYF
few,TRBD1,TRBV7-9,TRBJ1-2,TGTGCCAGCAGCTCCAGGGGGCTCCCTTATGGCTACACCTTC,CASSSRGLPYGYTF
.,.,TRBV3-1,TRBJ2-3,TGTGCCAGCAGCCCCCCCCATGGGCCCCCTACGCAGTATTTT,CASSPPHGPPTQYF
many,.,TRBV5-5,TRBJ1-1,TGTGCCAGCAGCTTGTGGGGGGAGATGAACACTGAAGCTTTCTTT,CASSLWGEMNTEAFF
.,.,TRBV10-2,TRBJ1-6,TGCGCCAGCAGGGAGGGACTACAACGGAACTCACCCCTCCACTTT,CASREGLQRNSPLHF
.,TRBD1,TRBV5-1,TRBJ1-1,TGCGCCAGCAGCTTGTCAGGGGGAAATTTTGAAGCTTTCTTT,CASSLSGGNFEAFF
few,.,TRBV12-5,TRBJ2-6,TGTGCTAGTGGTCCAGGACCGGGACTTAACTCTGGGGCCAACGTCCTGACTTTC,CASGPGPGLNSGANVLTF
.,.,TRBV4-1,TRBJ2-5,TGCGCCAGCACCCCCCATGGACAAATGGGGACCCAGTACTTC,CASTPHGQMGTQYF
few,TRBD1,TRBV5-1,TRBJ1-1,TGCGCCAGCAGCTTGGTGGCCGGGACAGGGGGAACTGAAGCTTTCTTT,CASSLVAGTGGTEAFF
few,.,TRBV7-8,TRBJ2-3,TGTGCCAGCACCCCACGAGGAGGATATACGCAGTATTTT,CASTPRGGYTQYF
.,.,TRBV6-2/TRBV6-3,TRBJ2-3,TGTGCCAGCACCCCCGGGTGGTCCACAGATACGCAGTATTTT,CASTPGWSTDTQYF
.,TRBD2,TRBV24-1,TRBJ2-2,TGTGCCACCAGTGGATCCGAGCGGGGGCCCCTCAACACCGGGGAGCTGTTTTTT,CATSGSERGPLNTGELFF
.,TRBD1,TRBV20-1,TRBJ1-2,TGCAGTGCTAGAGAACCAGGGGGCCAAGGCTACACCTTC,CSAREPGGQGYTF
few,.,TRBV2,TRBJ2-5,TGTGCCAGCATTCTAGCTGGAGAGACCCAGTACTTC,CASILAGETQYF
few,.,TRBV19,TRBJ2-1,TGTGCCAGTAGTCCTTTTGGGATCTCCTACAATGAGCAGTTCTTC,CASSPFGISYNEQFF
many,.,TRBV7-6,TRBJ2-1,TGTGCCAGCAGCTTAGCTAGTAGCAGCGGGTCTTACAATGAGCAGTTCTTC,CASSLASSSGSYNEQFF